This passage covers 14 T cell receptor beta chains from one sample sequenced in a study of CD8 T cells in ankylosing spondylitis. From the 5' RACE reads, TCRdb called clonotypes with MiXCR, one entry per CDR3 protein. The sample records roughly 260,000 distinct CDR3 sequences, about 20% being singletons. Sequencing was performed on blood, either unsorted or a sorted T cell fraction (not recorded which). The receptors stem from a male donor with ankylosing spondylitis or in good health (not recorded which).

This clonotype has ten or more counts. This chain joins TRBV15 and TRBJ2-1; D perhaps matches TRBD1 (6 bases). V shed 5 bases and J shed 8 bases, with 13 bases lying between them. The V gene's germline CDR1 is LNHNV and CDR2 YYDKDF (reference sequence). The CDR3 runs 13 residues. CDR3 region: CATSGRGKDEQFF. CDR3 in DNA: TGTGCCACCAGCGGCAGGGGAAAGGATGAGCAGTTCTTC.

The chain employs TRBV20-1 and TRBJ2-5, with unresolved D. This CDR3 region has 13 residues. The germline V gene encodes CDR1 DFQATT and CDR2 SNEGSKA (reference sequence). V was shortened by 0 bases and J by 5 bases, with 10 bases between the two germline ends. CDR3 coding DNA: TGCAGTGCTAGAGACGGCAGGCAGGAGACCCAGTACTTC. Translation gives CSARDGRQETQYF.

The V gene is TRBV3-1, the J gene TRBJ2-3; unclear D gene. CDR1 and CDR2 from the germline V gene are LGHDT and YNNKEL (reference sequence). V lost 0 bases and J lost 2, with 9 bases in between. This CDR3 region has 15 residues. CDR3 nucleotides: TGTGCCAGCAGCCAAGATGGCGCCTTCACAGATACGCAGTATTTT. It is translated as CASSQDGAFTDTQYF.

V and J are TRBV12-3 or TRBV12-4 and TRBJ2-3; TRBD2 matches at 7 bases. This CDR3 has 14 residues. J gave up 6 bases and V 5 bases, and 8 bases lay outside the gene matches. This CDR3 reads CASSTRPAGDTQYF. The DNA for the CDR3 is TGTGCCAGCAGTACCCGACCAGCGGGGGATACGCAGTATTTT.

The chain combines TRBV20-1 with TRBJ1-5; D gene unclear. The germline V gene has CDR1 DFQATT and CDR2 SNEGSKA (reference sequence). Trimming cost V 4 bases and J 5 bases, with 9 bases left between them. The CDR3 is made up of 12 amino acids. CDR3 residues: CSATHSDQPQHF. For the CDR3, the DNA is TGCAGTGCTACCCACAGTGATCAGCCCCAGCATTTT.

This clonotype has a count of ten or more. The genes are TRBV12-3 or TRBV12-4 and TRBJ2-5; 7 bases fit TRBD2. This CDR3 is built from 14 residues. The V and J ends lost 1 base and 4 bases, in that order; junction bases with no gene match: 3. CDR3 sequence: CASSLERGGETQYF. CDR3 nucleotides: TGTGCCAGCAGTTTAGAGCGGGGTGGAGAGACCCAGTACTTC.

This chain uses TRBV14 with TRBJ1-1; TRBD1 agrees at 10 bases. V gave up 4 bases and J gave up 2 bases; unmatched junction bases: 10. This CDR3 has 17 residues. Germline CDR1 SGHDN, CDR2 FVKESK. The CDR3 protein is CASSPLTGGLVNTEAFF. DNA of the CDR3: TGTGCCAGCAGCCCCCTGACAGGGGGCCTGGTTAACACTGAAGCTTTCTTT.

This clonotype was counted only a few times. The chain carries TRBV27 and TRBJ2-1, with D maybe TRBD2 (5 bases). CDR1 MNHEY and CDR2 SMNVEV come from the germline V gene (reference sequence). CDR3 length equals 13 residues. The V and J ends lost 5 bases and 4 bases respectively, with 9 bases between them. The CDR3 is CASSHGLYNEQFF. CDR3 sequence (DNA): TGTGCCAGCAGTCACGGACTTTACAATGAGCAGTTCTTC.

This clonotype was observed a handful of times. The V and J genes are TRBV6-1 and TRBJ1-5; D is unresolved. Per the germline V gene, CDR1 is MNHNS and CDR2 is SASEGT. The CDR3 is made up of 12 amino acids. Between the trimmed V and J ends, which lost 6 bases and 11 bases, there was a span of 14 bases. CDR3 in DNA: TGTGCCAGCAGCGGTGATCTCTCTTCCCAGCATTTT. This codes for CASSGDLSSQHF.

Notes on this clonotype: Given a much more abundant clone one base away, this may be a read error. The chain uses TRBV20-1 and TRBJ2-7, with D uncertain. Germline V gives CDR1 DFQATT, CDR2 SNEGSKA (reference sequence). This CDR3 region has 13 residues. In DNA, the CDR3 is TGCAGCTACCGCCCCCCAGAGTACTACGAGCAGTACGTC. It specifies CSYRPPEYYEQYV.

This clonotype was seen a few times. This rearrangement joins TRBV25-1 to TRBJ2-1; 11 nucleotides match TRBD1. Germline V gene lookup returns CDR1 MGHDK and CDR2 SYGVNS. V lost 1 base to trimming and J lost 7 bases; unmatched junction nucleotides: 0. This CDR3 spans 14 amino acids. CDR3 in amino acids: CASSEWDRGNEQFF. The CDR3 bases are TGTGCCAGCAGTGAATGGGACAGGGGGAATGAGCAGTTCTTC. The full variable domain, its missing parts supplied by reference TRBV25-1 and TRBJ2-1, is EADIYQTPRYLVIGTGKKITLECSQTMGHDKMYWYQQDPGMELHLIHYSYGVNSTEKGDLSSESTVSRIRTEHFPLTLESARPSHTSQYLCASSEWDRGNEQFFGPGTRLTVL.

In its sample, this clonotype was seen a few times. The chain employs TRBV20-1 and TRBJ2-1; 10 nucleotides align to TRBD1. The CDR3 spans 14 residues. Germline V gives CDR1 DFQATT, CDR2 SNEGSKA (reference sequence). Losses at the gene ends were 4 bases for V and 4 bases for J; bases not matched to a gene: 4. The CDR3 region has the DNA TGCAGTGCTAACCGGGACAGGGGTTACAATGAGCAGTTCTTC. It codes for CSANRDRGYNEQFF.

The sample holds many counts of this clonotype. The J gene is TRBJ1-5, the V gene TRBV20-1; 7 nucleotides match TRBD1. Germline trimming cut 6 bases from V and 3 bases from J; bases unmatched to any gene: 5. This CDR3 comprises 13 residues. Germline V gene data show CDR1 as DFQATT and CDR2 as SNEGSKA (reference sequence). In nucleotides, the CDR3 is TGCAGTGCGTCCGGGACAGACAATCAGCCCCAGCATTTT. Translating gives CSASGTDNQPQHF.

The V gene is TRBV7-2, the J gene TRBJ2-5; D is ambiguous. From germline, CDR1 is SGHTA and CDR2 FQGNSA. Between the trimmed V and J ends, which lost 4 bases and 7 bases, there was a span of 10 bases. The CDR3 contains 12 residues. The CDR3 DNA follows: TGTGCCAGCAGCTCTACGACTGTGACCCAGTACTTC. Protein product: CASSSTTVTQYF.